These 7 T cell receptor beta chains came from one sample sequenced in a study of blood T cell repertoires in COVID-19. Sequencing was performed with immunoSEQ multiplex PCR; in TCRdb, only in-frame clones are kept and a portion is missing. The sample has 150,000 to 200,000 clones, around 80% seen once; the top ten hold 7.8%. The sequencing sample was made of peripheral blood. The receptors shown here come from a woman aged 55-75 years with COVID-19, enrolled during active disease.

This clone was picked up one time. The chain couples TRBV4-2 to TRBJ2-7, with D maybe TRBD1 (5 bases). The CDR3 covers 14 residues. V lost 0 bases, J lost 3 bases, and 9 bases lay in between. Germline V gene sequence: CDR1 LGHNA, CDR2 YNFKEQ. CDR3 in amino acids: CASSQDRDSYEQYF. The CDR3 DNA reads as TGTGCCAGCAGCCAAGATCGTGACAGCTACGAGCAGTACTTC.

This chain connects TRBV6-5 to TRBJ2-1; D is unclear. V was cut by 6 bases and J by 6 bases, with 12 bases left in between. The CDR3 extends over 13 amino acids. CDR1 is MNHEY and CDR2 is SVGAGI in the germline V gene. CDR3 sequence reads: CASRARPSNEQFF. The CDR3 DNA reads TGTGCCAGCAGGGCTAGGCCCTCCAATGAGCAGTTCTTC.

J is TRBJ1-2 and V is TRBV6-5, with 8 positions matching TRBD1. The ends lost 8 bases at V and 2 bases at J; junction bases unmatched: 4. Per germline, CDR1 MNHEY and CDR2 SVGAGI. The CDR3 is made up of 13 amino acids. CDR3 protein: CASSRTGNYGYTF. In DNA form, the CDR3 reads TGTGCCAGCTCCCGGACAGGGAACTATGGCTACACCTTC.

For this clone: This sample includes further DNA sequences coding for the same CDR3. The V call is TRBV6-1, the J call TRBJ2-5, with 11 bases aligning to TRBD2. V dropped 2 bases and J dropped 1; count of bases not matched to a gene: 0. Germline assignment: CDR1 MNHNS and CDR2 SASEGT. The CDR3 length is 15 residues. The chain's CDR3 is CASSELAGGQETQYF. As DNA, the CDR3 is TGTGCCAGCAGTGAACTAGCGGGGGGCCAAGAGACCCAGTACTTC.

This rearrangement joins TRBV20-1 to TRBJ2-2, with 7 bases identical to TRBD2. The CDR3 covers 15 residues. After removal of 3 bases from V and 0 bases from J, the junction contained 4 bases not matched to a gene. Germline CDR1 reads DFQATT; CDR2 reads SNEGSKA (reference sequence). This CDR3 reads CSASGLAANTGELFF. The CDR3 DNA sequence: TGCAGTGCTAGTGGTCTAGCGGCGAACACCGGGGAGCTGTTTTTT.

This rearrangement joins TRBV3-1 (or the pseudogene TRBV3-2) to TRBJ1-5; perhaps TRBD1 as D (5 bases). Between the trimmed V and J ends, which lost 3 bases and 7 bases, there was a span of 10 bases. Germline V gene lookup returns CDR1 LGHDT and CDR2 YNNKEL (reference sequence). This CDR3 has 13 amino acids. The CDR3 DNA reads TGTGCCAGCAGCCAGACAGAAGAACAGCCCCAGCATTTT. It is translated as CASSQTEEQPQHF.

The chain joins TRBV14 to TRBJ2-4, with TRBD1 as a possible D gene (6 bases). The V end was cut by 2 bases, the J end by 6 bases, with 11 bases between. Germline-derived CDR1 and CDR2 are SGHDN and FVKESK. The CDR3 loop spans 14 amino acids. The CDR3 loop is CASSQTGTLNIQYF. In nucleotides, the CDR3 is TGTGCCAGCAGCCAAACCGGGACATTAAACATTCAGTACTTC.